One and the same sample provided the 24 T cell receptor beta chains below, sequenced in a study of early T cells in non-severe SARS-CoV-2 infection. A single record per CDR3 protein comes from TCRdb applying MiXCR to the 5' RACE reads. Among tens of thousands of distinct CDR3 sequences listed, approximately 14% were seen once. The specimen sequenced was whole blood. These receptors all stem from an adult who was a healthcare worker with PCR-confirmed SARS-CoV-2 infection or an uninfected control (not recorded which).

This clonotype came up many times. The V gene is TRBV7-9, the J gene TRBJ1-1; D is unclear. V was cut by 3 bases and J by 1 base, with 6 bases left in between. In germline, CDR1 is SEHNR, CDR2 FQNEAQ (reference sequence). The CDR3 sequence is 13 residues long. Written as DNA, the CDR3 is TGTGCCAGCAGCTTCGCAAGGAACACTGAAGCTTTCTTT. Translated: CASSFARNTEAFF.

The chain joins TRBV7-6 to TRBJ1-4; D not resolved. CDR1 SGHVS and CDR2 FNYEAQ come from the germline V gene. Trimming stripped 5 bases from V and 12 bases from J, with 10 bases between. This CDR3 spans 11 amino acids. CDR3: CASSPGMELFF. DNA for the CDR3: TGTGCCAGCAGCCCGGGCATGGAACTGTTTTTT.

On this clonotype: Germline is not matched at one junction end, which may reflect a read error. The chain recombines TRBV6-1 with TRBJ1-4; D gene uncertain. Germline loops: CDR1 MNHNS, CDR2 SASEGT. The CDR3 runs 11 residues. The CDR3 DNA reads TGTGCCAGCAGGGAAGATGAAAAACTGTTTTTT. Encoded protein: CASREDEKLFF.

There are many counts of this clonotype. This chain connects TRBV20-1 to TRBJ2-7, with D possibly matching TRBD2 (6 bases). Germline CDR1 is DFQATT and CDR2 is SNEGSKA (reference sequence). V dropped 5 bases and J dropped 0 bases, with 14 bases sitting between them. The CDR3 extends over 14 amino acids. The CDR3 DNA reads as TGCAGTGCTCCTTCGGGACTGAGCTCCTACGAGCAGTACTTC. Translated, it gives CSAPSGLSSYEQYF.

This clonotype was counted ten times or more. The chain couples TRBV18 to TRBJ1-5, with D tentatively TRBD1 (5 bases). Germline assignment: CDR1 KGHSH and CDR2 LQKENI. This CDR3 is built from 13 residues. Trimming shortened V by 1 base and J by 4 bases, and 5 bases separated the two germline ends. The CDR3 region is CASSPQGNQPQHF. CDR3 coding DNA: TGTGCCAGCTCACCACAGGGGAATCAGCCCCAGCATTTT. Complete variable domain (other parts from reference TRBV18 and TRBJ1-5): NAGVMQNPRHLVRRRGQEARLRCSPMKGHSHVYWYRQLPEEGLKFMVYLQKENIIDESGMPKERFSAEFPKEGPSILRIQQVVRGDSAAYFCASSPQGNQPQHFGDGTRLSIL.

This sequence joins TRBV2 and TRBJ2-4; possible D gene TRBD2, 6 bases. The V end was cut by 8 bases, the J end by 1 base, with 21 bases between. The germline CDR1 and CDR2 sequences are SNHLY and FYNNEI. The CDR3 runs to 17 residues. The CDR3 bases are TGTGCCAGCCTTCCCGCGGCCCATCGGGAGGCCAAAAACATTCAGTACTTC. It translates to CASLPAAHREAKNIQYF.

The chain employs TRBV29-1 and TRBJ2-7; possibly TRBD1 for D (6 bases). V was cut by 7 bases and J by 3 bases, with 16 bases left in between. The germline V gene has CDR1 SQVTM and CDR2 ANQGSEA. There are 13 residues in the CDR3. The CDR3 here is CSAISTGYYEQYF. DNA for the CDR3: TGCAGCGCTATCTCCACAGGGTACTACGAGCAGTACTTC.

This chain links TRBV27 with TRBJ2-2, with D hard to call. CDR1 MNHEY and CDR2 SMNVEV come from the germline V gene (reference sequence). The V gene lost 3 bases and the J gene lost 2 bases, with 7 bases spanning the gap. This CDR3 is 14 amino acids long. The CDR3 spells CASSFGRNTGELFF. The CDR3 coding sequence is TGTGCCAGCAGTTTTGGGCGAAACACCGGGGAGCTGTTTTTT.

The chain links TRBV11-2 to TRBJ1-5, with no clear D. This CDR3 has 14 amino acids. Trimming removed 0 bases at V and 3 bases at J, with 6 bases between. CDR1 is SGHAT and CDR2 is FQNNGV in the germline V gene. The CDR3 protein is CASSLEQLNQPQHF. The DNA of the CDR3 is TGTGCCAGCAGCTTAGAACAGCTCAATCAGCCCCAGCATTTT. Filled out from reference TRBV11-2 and TRBJ1-5, the complete variable domain reads EAGVAQSPRYKIIEKRQSVAFWCNPISGHATLYWYQQILGQGPKLLIQFQNNGVVDDSQLPKDRFSAERLKGVDSTLKIQPAKLEDSAVYLCASSLEQLNQPQHFGDGTRLSIL.

The chain carries TRBV12-3 or TRBV12-4 and TRBJ1-6; D gene uncertain. The germline V and J ends were trimmed by 5 bases and 9 bases, with 20 bases remaining between them. The CDR3 is 16 residues long. The CDR3 protein is CASSLPSGSHGSPLHF. CDR3 DNA: TGTGCCAGCAGTCTTCCCTCCGGGTCCCACGGTTCACCCCTCCACTTT.

This clonotype appeared a few times. One end of the junction is discordant with germline, which a read error may explain. CDR3 sequence: CASREGQEYF. The DNA for the CDR3 is TGTGCCAGCAGGGAAGGACAGGAGTACTTC. V usage is TRBV2 and J usage is TRBJ2-4; 7 bases are a match to TRBD1. CDR1 and CDR2 (germline): SNHLY, FYNNEI. The CDR3 consists of 10 residues.

This clonotype came up a few times. The chain carries TRBV9 and TRBJ2-5; D uncertain. The CDR3 loop spans 11 amino acids. With 7 bases removed from V and 2 bases from J, the gap between germline ends came to 6 bases. CDR1 is SGDLS, CDR2 YYNGEE, per germline. CDR3 in amino acids: CASGSQETQYF. CDR3 nucleotide sequence: TGTGCCAGCGGCTCACAAGAGACCCAGTACTTC.

In this sample, this clonotype turned up a few times. This chain joins TRBV24-1 and TRBJ2-3, with 8 bases that match TRBD1. CDR3 length equals 15 residues. The germline V gene has CDR1 KGHDR and CDR2 SFDVKD. With V trimmed by 3 bases and J by 5 bases, 6 bases remained unmatched. The CDR3 sequence is CATSDLWTGQDTQYF. DNA for the CDR3: TGTGCCACCAGTGATCTTTGGACAGGGCAAGATACGCAGTATTTT.

This clonotype was seen a few times. The chain recombines TRBV29-1 with TRBJ2-7; D possibly uses TRBD1 or TRBD2 (5 bases each). Per germline, CDR1 SQVTM and CDR2 ANQGSEA. The CDR3 runs 15 residues. The germline V and J ends were trimmed by 4 bases and 4 bases, with 20 bases remaining between them. In DNA form, the CDR3 reads TGCAGCGTTGTTGGCCGGGGCAGGGAAGGGTACGAGCAGTACTTC. This sequence encodes CSVVGRGREGYEQYF.

The V and J genes are TRBV11-2 and TRBJ2-4; D perhaps matches TRBD1 (6 bases). The CDR3 spans 15 residues. V shed 5 bases and J shed 1 base, with 12 bases lying between them. Germline V gene data show CDR1 as SGHAT and CDR2 as FQNNGV. The DNA of the CDR3 is TGTGCCAGCAGCACCCTCACAGGGGCCAAAAACATTCAGTACTTC. Encoded protein: CASSTLTGAKNIQYF.

The chain joins TRBV11-2 to TRBJ2-5; TRBD1 matches at 8 bases. After removal of 4 bases from V and 5 bases from J, the junction contained 15 bases not matched to a gene. The V gene's germline CDR1 is SGHAT and CDR2 FQNNGV. The CDR3 runs 17 residues. The CDR3 here is CASSYSRMAGGLETQYF. CDR3 coding DNA: TGTGCCAGCAGCTACTCGAGGATGGCAGGGGGCTTGGAGACCCAGTACTTC.

A few counts support this clonotype. The V and J genes are TRBV2 and TRBJ1-2, with TRBD1 as a possible D gene (6 bases). The V gene's germline CDR1 is SNHLY and CDR2 FYNNEI. CDR3 length: 13 amino acids. V was pared by 5 bases and J by 4 bases, with 11 bases between. The CDR3 loop reads CASSYRVGYGYTF. The DNA of the CDR3 is TGTGCCAGCAGTTACAGGGTTGGCTATGGCTACACCTTC. Together with reference TRBV2 and TRBJ1-2, the CDR3 gives the full variable domain: EPEVTQTPSHQVTQMGQEVILRCVPISNHLYFYWYRQILGQKVEFLVSFYNNEISEKSEIFDDQFSVERPDGSNFTLKIRSTKLEDSAMYFCASSYRVGYGYTFGSGTRLTVV.

This clonotype was counted only a few times. The chain has TRBV12-3 or TRBV12-4 and TRBJ1-2, with D unclear. This CDR3 comprises 13 residues. The V end lost 6 bases, the J end lost 3 bases, and 11 bases lay between the germline ends. This CDR3 is CASSPSSYYGYTF. In nucleotides, the CDR3 is TGTGCCAGCAGCCCAAGTTCCTACTATGGCTACACCTTC.

This chain uses TRBV2 with TRBJ1-1; D is uncertain. Germline lookup yields CDR1 SNHLY and CDR2 FYNNEI. This CDR3 spans 13 amino acids. Trimming cost V 8 bases and J 3 bases, with 13 bases left between them. The CDR3 is CASPTREYTEAFF. In DNA form, the CDR3 reads TGTGCCAGCCCAACGAGGGAGTACACTGAAGCTTTCTTT.

This chain links TRBV24-1 with TRBJ2-5, with D maybe TRBD1 (5 bases). The V gene lost 3 bases and the J gene lost 5 bases, with 6 bases spanning the gap. Germline CDR1 reads KGHDR; CDR2 reads SFDVKD. The CDR3 contains 12 residues. CDR3 nucleotides: TGTGCCACCAGTGATAACAGGGAGACCCAGTACTTC. Translation: CATSDNRETQYF.

This clonotype appeared many times. This sequence joins TRBV28 and TRBJ2-7; possible D gene TRBD1, 6 bases. This CDR3 comprises 13 residues. The germline gives CDR1 MDHEN, CDR2 SYDVKM. V gave up 4 bases and J gave up 6 bases, with 13 bases separating them. CDR3 coding DNA: TGTGCCAGCAGTTACAGGGTAGTTGGCGAGCAGTACTTC. Amino acid sequence: CASSYRVVGEQYF.

The chain uses TRBV2 and TRBJ1-4, with 9 nucleotides matching TRBD1. Germline CDR1 is SNHLY and CDR2 is FYNNEI. Trimming cost V 4 bases and J 7 bases; bases outside gene matches: 10. This CDR3 has 16 amino acids. The CDR3 is CASSARFTGGGEKLFF. CDR3 bases: TGTGCCAGCAGTGCAAGGTTCACAGGGGGCGGTGAAAAACTGTTTTTT.

CDR3 coding DNA: TGTGCCAGCAGGACGACAGGGTCAGTCTGGGACCCTGAAGCTTTCTTT. Translated, it gives CASRTTGSVWDPEAFF. V gene TRBV28 combines with J gene TRBJ1-1; 7 nucleotides match TRBD1. Germline CDR1 and CDR2: MDHEN and SYDVKM. The CDR3 covers 16 residues. Losses at the gene ends were 6 bases for V and 6 bases for J; bases not matched to a gene: 16. The full variable domain, rest sourced from reference TRBV28 and TRBJ1-1, is DVKVTQSSRYLVKRTGEKVFLECVQDMDHENMFWYRQDPGLGLRLIYFSYDVKMKEKGDIPEGYSVSREKKERFSLILESASTNQTSMYLCASRTTGSVWDPEAFFGQGTRLTVV.

This clonotype was counted ten times or more. The chain has TRBV12-3 or TRBV12-4 and TRBJ1-2, with unresolved D. The ends were cut back, 6 bases at V and 7 bases at J, with 9 bases in the middle. The CDR3 covers 11 residues. The CDR3 region is CASSPPGGYTF. The DNA of the CDR3 is TGTGCCAGCAGCCCCCCTGGTGGCTACACCTTC.